These 21 T cell receptor beta chains originate from one sample sequenced in a study of cytomegalovirus exposure and HLA in healthy donors. The study ran its PCR with 60 Vbeta and 13 Jbeta primers. Sequencing was performed with immunoSEQ multiplex PCR; in TCRdb, only in-frame clones are kept and a portion is missing. The sample lists about 120,000 clones; over 70% were seen once. The sample was PBMCs. The receptors here all came from a woman aged 18 to 35 in good health and CMV-seronegative.

The J gene is TRBJ1-1, the V gene TRBV27; D is perhaps TRBD1 (6 bases). This CDR3 contains 13 residues. V lost 5 bases and J 1 base, leaving 8 bases between the germline ends. Germline loops: CDR1 MNHEY, CDR2 SMNVEV (reference sequence). The CDR3 protein is CASSDRTNTEAFF. The CDR3 DNA is TGTGCCAGCAGTGACAGGACGAACACTGAAGCTTTCTTT.

The rearrangement uses TRBV2 and TRBJ2-1, with D unresolved. V gave up 5 bases and J gave up 6 bases, with 14 bases separating them. CDR1 is SNHLY and CDR2 is FYNNEI in the germline V gene. The CDR3 is 14 amino acids. CDR3 loop: CASSNWALGNEQFF. As DNA, the CDR3 is TGTGCCAGCAGTAACTGGGCCCTGGGCAATGAGCAGTTCTTC.

This clone is a singleton in its sample. V gene TRBV7-2 combines with J gene TRBJ1-2, with 7 bases aligning to TRBD1. The CDR3 spans 16 residues. J gave up 6 bases and V 5 bases, and 15 bases lay outside the gene matches. Per the germline V gene, CDR1 is SGHTA and CDR2 is FQGNSA. Here the CDR3 DNA reads TGTGCCAGCAGCCCCGACTCTATGACAGGGAACCATGGCTACACCTTC. The encoded protein is CASSPDSMTGNHGYTF.

To note about this clone: Its ends do not fully match the called genes, so a read error is possible. The V gene is TRBV18, the J gene TRBJ2-3, with 8 nucleotides matching TRBD1. There are 15 residues in the CDR3. Germline V gene data show CDR1 as KGHSH and CDR2 as LQKENI. CDR3 DNA: TGTGCCAGCTCTCCACAGGGGGTCCTAATGGATACGCAGTATTTT. Translation: CASSPQGVLMDTQYF.

The V call is TRBV28, the J call TRBJ1-2; unclear D gene. Looked up from germline, CDR1 is MDHEN and CDR2 is SYDVKM. The CDR3 spans 17 residues. V lost 3 bases, J lost 3 bases, and 20 bases lay in between. The CDR3 region is CASSLGSLYSGDYGYTF. The CDR3 DNA sequence: TGTGCCAGCAGTTTGGGCAGCCTATATTCTGGCGACTATGGCTACACCTTC.

The chain has TRBV6-1 and TRBJ2-7, with D possibly being TRBD1 (6 bases). The V gene lost 6 bases and the J gene lost 2 bases, with 11 bases spanning the gap. The germline V gene encodes CDR1 MNHNS and CDR2 SASEGT. The CDR3 loop spans 13 amino acids. CDR3 loop: CASSSRDTYEQYF. CDR3 nucleotides: TGTGCCAGCAGCTCCCGGGACACCTACGAGCAGTACTTC.

The chain uses TRBV7-9 and TRBJ2-1, with 8 positions matching TRBD1. The CDR3 spans 17 residues. Germline CDR1 SEHNR, CDR2 FQNEAQ (reference sequence). The V gene end was trimmed by 7 bases and the J gene end by 7 bases; junction bases not matched to a gene: 18. The CDR3 sequence is CASTNKTGAKSRNEQFF. CDR3 in DNA: TGTGCCAGCACAAACAAGACAGGGGCCAAATCGAGAAATGAGCAGTTCTTC. The full variable domain, with the rest looked up from reference TRBV7-9 and TRBJ2-1, is DTGVSQNPRHKITKRGQNVTFRCDPISEHNRLYWYRQTLGQGPEFLTYFQNEAQLEKSRLLSDRFSAERPKGSFSTLEIQRTEQGDSAMYLCASTNKTGAKSRNEQFFGPGTRLTVL.

V usage is TRBV2 and J usage is TRBJ1-4; D possibly corresponds to TRBD1 (5 bases). The CDR3 runs to 11 residues. CDR1 and CDR2 from the germline V gene are SNHLY and FYNNEI. V lost 8 bases and J lost 7, with 8 bases in between. CDR3 region: CASRGGEKLFF. The CDR3 region has the DNA TGTGCCAGCCGCGGGGGTGAAAAACTGTTTTTT.

This chain connects TRBV4-1 to TRBJ2-2; D perhaps matches TRBD1 (6 bases). The CDR3 consists of 14 residues. Germline CDR1 reads MGHRA; CDR2 reads YSYEKL. Trimming pared 1 base from V and 6 bases from J, leaving 9 bases between. The CDR3 DNA reads as TGCGCCAGCAGCCAAGCACCAGGGGCCGGGGAGCTGTTTTTT. It translates to CASSQAPGAGELFF.

The V gene is TRBV30, the J gene TRBJ1-2; D is possibly TRBD1 (6 bases). Looked up from germline, CDR1 is GTSNPN and CDR2 is SVGIG (reference sequence). This CDR3 has 13 amino acids. V shed 7 bases and J shed 4 bases, with 16 bases lying between them. As DNA, the CDR3 is TGTGCCTCCAAAACAGGGTTCGGCTATGGCTACACCTTC. Translating it yields CASKTGFGYGYTF.

The rearrangement joins TRBV5-8 to TRBJ1-1; the match to TRBD1 covers 7 bases. The germline CDR1 and CDR2 sequences are SGHTS and YDEGEE. This CDR3 has 14 amino acids. Trimming at V came to 2 bases and at J to 2 bases, leaving 3 bases not matched to a gene. CDR3 DNA: TGTGCCAGCAGCTTTGGGACAGCCAACACTGAAGCTTTCTTT. Amino acid sequence: CASSFGTANTEAFF.

J is TRBJ1-2 and V is TRBV12-5; D remains ambiguous. This CDR3 has 12 residues. The germline gives CDR1 LGHNT, CDR2 FRNRAP. V was pared by 1 base and J by 5 bases, with 5 bases between. CDR3 sequence reads: CASGLAPYGYTF. The CDR3 nucleotides are TGTGCTAGTGGTTTGGCCCCTTATGGCTACACCTTC.

The rearrangement joins TRBV13 to TRBJ1-1, with 7 nucleotides matching TRBD1. CDR1 is PRHDT, CDR2 FYEKMQ, per germline (reference sequence). V shed 4 bases and J 1 base; nucleotides not matched to a gene: 3. The CDR3 consists of 14 residues. CDR3: CASSSTGRNTEAFF. The CDR3 nucleotides are TGTGCCAGCAGCTCGACAGGGAGGAACACTGAAGCTTTCTTT.

V is TRBV7-9 and J is TRBJ2-7; D unclear. The CDR3 has 16 amino acids. The germline V gene encodes CDR1 SEHNR and CDR2 FQNEAQ (reference sequence). Trimming left V 5 bases short and J 2 bases short, with 19 bases between. CDR3 DNA sequence: TGTGCCAGCAGCCGCGAGGAGCCGGCTCTAGCCTACGAGCAGTACTTC. Its protein is CASSREEPALAYEQYF.

This chain uses TRBV27 with TRBJ2-7; 7 bases are shared with TRBD1. CDR1 and CDR2 from the germline V gene are MNHEY and SMNVEV (reference sequence). The CDR3 runs to 13 residues. With V trimmed by 5 bases and J by 4 bases, 5 bases remained unmatched. CDR3 sequence reads: CASSPQGIYEQYF. CDR3 in DNA: TGTGCCAGCAGTCCACAGGGGATATACGAGCAGTACTTC.

This clone was seen just once. This sequence joins TRBV30 and TRBJ2-7, with D possibly being TRBD1 (6 bases). The CDR3 has 13 residues. Deletions cut 2 bases from V and 4 bases from J, with 12 bases between. The germline V gene encodes CDR1 GTSNPN and CDR2 SVGIG (reference sequence). The CDR3 region is CAWSYRALYEQYF. CDR3 DNA: TGTGCCTGGAGTTACAGGGCCCTATACGAGCAGTACTTC.

The V call is TRBV2, the J call TRBJ2-1, with 12 bases aligning to TRBD2. Looked up from germline, CDR1 is SNHLY and CDR2 is FYNNEI. The CDR3 contains 16 residues. Unmatched junction bases numbered 5, after V lost 3 bases and J lost 5 bases. CDR3 amino acids: CASSDLAGGQDNEQFF. CDR3 DNA sequence: TGTGCCAGCAGTGATCTAGCGGGGGGGCAGGACAATGAGCAGTTCTTC.

The chain couples TRBV7-9 to TRBJ2-5; 10 bases agree with TRBD2. In germline, CDR1 is SEHNR, CDR2 FQNEAQ (reference sequence). With V trimmed by 7 bases and J by 5 bases, 1 base remained unmatched. The CDR3 runs 12 residues. CDR3 bases: TGTGCCAGCAAAGCGGGGGGGGAGACCCAGTACTTC. Protein product: CASKAGGETQYF.

The V call is TRBV7-2, the J call TRBJ2-5; 9 nucleotides match TRBD1. Germline trimming cut 0 bases from V and 3 bases from J; bases unmatched to any gene: 5. The CDR3 is made up of 16 amino acids. Looked up from germline, CDR1 is SGHTA and CDR2 is FQGNSA. The CDR3 sequence is CASSLADRGGKETQYF. The CDR3, as DNA: TGTGCCAGCAGCTTAGCGGACAGGGGTGGAAAAGAGACCCAGTACTTC.

A note on this clone: The same CDR3 can be traced to other DNA sequences in this sample. The rearrangement uses TRBV5-1 and TRBJ2-5, with D possibly matching TRBD1 (6 bases). V dropped 2 bases and J dropped 0 bases, with 11 bases sitting between them. The CDR3 is 15 amino acids. Germline loops: CDR1 SGHRS, CDR2 YFSETQ. The CDR3 reads CASSFQQGYQETQYF. CDR3 sequence (DNA): TGCGCCAGCAGCTTCCAACAGGGTTACCAAGAGACCCAGTACTTC.

The chain has TRBV7-6 and TRBJ2-5, with D possibly matching TRBD2 (6 bases). This CDR3 spans 15 amino acids. Germline loops: CDR1 SGHVS, CDR2 FNYEAQ. Deletions cut 4 bases from V and 1 base from J, with 13 bases between. In DNA form, the CDR3 reads TGTGCCAGCAGCTCCGCCGGGAGTCCCCAAGAGACCCAGTACTTC. As protein: CASSSAGSPQETQYF.